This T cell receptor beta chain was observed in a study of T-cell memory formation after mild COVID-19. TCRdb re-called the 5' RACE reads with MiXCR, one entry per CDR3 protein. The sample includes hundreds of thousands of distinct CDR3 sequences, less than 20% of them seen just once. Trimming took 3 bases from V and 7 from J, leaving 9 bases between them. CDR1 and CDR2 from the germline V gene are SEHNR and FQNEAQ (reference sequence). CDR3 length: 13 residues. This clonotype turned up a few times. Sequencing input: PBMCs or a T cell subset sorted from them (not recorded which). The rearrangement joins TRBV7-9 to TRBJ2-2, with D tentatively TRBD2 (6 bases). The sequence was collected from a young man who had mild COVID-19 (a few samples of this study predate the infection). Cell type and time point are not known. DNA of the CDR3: TGTGCCAGCAGCTTGGGCGGGGTCGGGGAGCTGTTTTTT. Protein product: CASSLGGVGELFF.